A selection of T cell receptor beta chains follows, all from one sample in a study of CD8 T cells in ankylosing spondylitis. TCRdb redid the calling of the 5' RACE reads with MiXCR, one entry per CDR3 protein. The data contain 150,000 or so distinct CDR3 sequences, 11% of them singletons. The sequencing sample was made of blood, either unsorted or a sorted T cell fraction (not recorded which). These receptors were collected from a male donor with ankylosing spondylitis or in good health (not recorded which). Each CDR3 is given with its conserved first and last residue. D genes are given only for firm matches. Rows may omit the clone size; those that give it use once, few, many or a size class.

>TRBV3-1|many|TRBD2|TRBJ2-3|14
TGTGCCAGCAGCCAAGCGGGAGGGGCAGATACGCAGTATTTT
CASSQAGGADTQYF
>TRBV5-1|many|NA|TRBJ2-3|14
TGCGCCAGCAGCTTTACTAGCCCCGGAGATACGCAGTATTTT
CASSFTSPGDTQYF
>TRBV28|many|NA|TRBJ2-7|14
TGTGCCAGCAGTGCGTTGACACCTTACTACGAGCAGTACTTC
CASSALTPYYEQYF
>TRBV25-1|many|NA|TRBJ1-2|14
TGTGCCAGCAGTGAGGGAGAGGGGCGTAGCGGCTACACCTTC
CASSEGEGRSGYTF
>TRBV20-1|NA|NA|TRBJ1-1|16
TGCAGTGCTAGGAGCAGGACCCAGAGGATGAACACTGAAGCTTTCTTT
CSARSRTQRMNTEAFF
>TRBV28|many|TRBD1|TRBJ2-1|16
TGTGCCAGCAGACGACCCGGGACAGGGGAGTACAATGAGCAGTTCTTC
CASRRPGTGEYNEQFF
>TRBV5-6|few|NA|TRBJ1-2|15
TGTGCCAGCAGCTCGACGATGGGGGGGCATGGGGGCTACACCTTC
CASSSTMGGHGGYTF
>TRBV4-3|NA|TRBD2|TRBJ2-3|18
TGCGCCAGCAGCCAAGATTCGGTAACTAGCGGTCACACAGATACGCAGTATTTT
CASSQDSVTSGHTDTQYF
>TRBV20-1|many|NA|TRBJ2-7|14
TGCAGTGCTAGAAAGACAGCCCTACGAAGCGAGCAGTACTTC
CSARKTALRSEQYF
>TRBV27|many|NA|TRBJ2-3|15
TGTGCCAGCAGTTTCGACAGGAGGACAACAGATACGCAGTATTTT
CASSFDRRTTDTQYF
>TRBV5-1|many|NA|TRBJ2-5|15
TGCGCCAGCAGCTTCGGACAGCACGATCAAGAGACCCAGTACTTC
CASSFGQHDQETQYF
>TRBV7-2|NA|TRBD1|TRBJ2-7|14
TGTGCCAGCAGCCCTGGACAGGGTCGTGGCGAGCAGTACTTC
CASSPGQGRGEQYF
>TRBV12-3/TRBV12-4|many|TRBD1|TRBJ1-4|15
TGTGCCAGCAGTCCCTATCTAGGGGGCGCGGGAAAACTGTTTTTT
CASSPYLGGAGKLFF
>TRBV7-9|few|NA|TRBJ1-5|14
TGTGCCAGCAGCTTCGACAGCCACAATCAGCCCCAGCATTTT
CASSFDSHNQPQHF
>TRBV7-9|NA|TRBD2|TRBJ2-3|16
TGTGCCAGCAGCTCCGGACTAGCGGGGGTCACAGATACGCAGTATTTT
CASSSGLAGVTDTQYF
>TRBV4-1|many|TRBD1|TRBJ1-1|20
TGCGCCAGCAGCCAAGAAGCAGGGGGGTACGTGGGGCGAGAGGGGACTGAAGCTTTCTTT
CASSQEAGGYVGREGTEAFF
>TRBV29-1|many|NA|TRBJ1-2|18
TGCAGCGTTGAGGCCGGTGGGGCAAATACCCAGGGATCCTATGGCTACACCTTC
CSVEAGGANTQGSYGYTF
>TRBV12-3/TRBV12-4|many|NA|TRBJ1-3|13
TGTGCCAGCAGGAACCGCTCTGGAAACACCATATATTTT
CASRNRSGNTIYF
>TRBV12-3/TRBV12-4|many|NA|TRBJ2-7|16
TGTGCCAGCAGTTTAGTGGTCGGGCAGGGAGGTAACGAGCAGTACTTC
CASSLVVGQGGNEQYF
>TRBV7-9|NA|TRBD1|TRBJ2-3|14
TGTGCCAGCAGCTTAGGCACAGGGGCAGATACGCAGTATTTT
CASSLGTGADTQYF
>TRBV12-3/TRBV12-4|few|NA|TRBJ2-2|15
TGTGCCAGCAGTTTAGGTCTGACGGACACCGGGGAGCTGTTTTTT
CASSLGLTDTGELFF
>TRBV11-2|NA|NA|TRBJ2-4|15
TGTGCCAGCAGCTTCCTTAGAGGTTCAGGGGACATTCAGTACTTC
CASSFLRGSGDIQYF
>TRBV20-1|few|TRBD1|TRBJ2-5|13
TGCAGTGCTAATCGACAGGGGCGGGAGACCCAGTACTTC
CSANRQGRETQYF
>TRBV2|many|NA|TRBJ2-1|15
TGTGCCAGCAGGGCAATGGGGAGCTCCTACAATGAGCAGTTCTTC
CASRAMGSSYNEQFF
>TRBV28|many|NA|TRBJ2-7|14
TGTGCCAGCAGACAGAGCGTACCTCGGAACGAGCAGTACTTC
CASRQSVPRNEQYF
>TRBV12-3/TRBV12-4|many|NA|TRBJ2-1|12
TGTGCCAGCAGTACACGACTGGGTGAGCAGTTCTTC
CASSTRLGEQFF
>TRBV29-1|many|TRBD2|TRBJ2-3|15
TGCAGCGTCGATAGAGCGGGAGTGGGTACAGATACGCAGTATTTT
CSVDRAGVGTDTQYF
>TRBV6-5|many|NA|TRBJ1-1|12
TGTGCCAGCGGTTGGGTGAACACTGAAGCTTTCTTT
CASGWVNTEAFF
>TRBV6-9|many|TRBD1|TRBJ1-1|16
TGTGCCAGCAGTTACCCCGACAGGGGGGTTAAAACTGAAGCTTTCTTT
CASSYPDRGVKTEAFF
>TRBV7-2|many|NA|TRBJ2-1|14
TGTGCCAGCAGCGAGGACAAAACGGGGAATGAGCAGTTCTTC
CASSEDKTGNEQFF
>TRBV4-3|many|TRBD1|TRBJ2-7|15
TGCGCCAGCAGCCAAGAGAGGGGGCATTTCGACGAGCAGTACTTC
CASSQERGHFDEQYF
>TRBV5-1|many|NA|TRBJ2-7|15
TGCGCCAGCAGCTTGGACTCCGGGAGAGACTACGAGCAGTACTTC
CASSLDSGRDYEQYF
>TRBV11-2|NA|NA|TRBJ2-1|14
TGTGCCAGCAGCTTAGATGGTGGGCCCTATGAGCAGTTCTTC
CASSLDGGPYEQFF
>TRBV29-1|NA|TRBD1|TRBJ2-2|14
TGCAGCGTTGAGAGGGGGCGTCGAGGCGGGGAGCTGTTTTTT
CSVERGRRGGELFF
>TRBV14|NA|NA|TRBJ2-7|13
TGTGCCAGCAGCCAAAGACTCCTCTACGAGCAGTACTTC
CASSQRLLYEQYF
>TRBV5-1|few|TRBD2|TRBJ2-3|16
TGCGCCAGCAGCCAAGATGGCGGGGGGGACACAGATACGCAGTATTTT
CASSQDGGGDTDTQYF
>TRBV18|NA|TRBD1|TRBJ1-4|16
TGTGCCAGCTCACCACCAACAGGGGCAACTAATGAAAAACTGTTTTTT
CASSPPTGATNEKLFF
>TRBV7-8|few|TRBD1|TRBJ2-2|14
TGTGCCAGCAGCCAGGGGGCGCGAACCGGGGAGCTGTTTTTT
CASSQGARTGELFF
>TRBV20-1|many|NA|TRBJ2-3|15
TGCAGTGCTAGAGGTCTGGGGAGAGGGGAAGATACGCAGTATTTT
CSARGLGRGEDTQYF
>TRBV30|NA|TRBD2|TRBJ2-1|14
TGTGCCTGGAGCTCTAGCGGGAGCCACAATGAGCAGTTCTTC
CAWSSSGSHNEQFF
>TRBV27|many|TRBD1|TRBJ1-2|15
TGTGCCAGCAGTTCGCGGACAGGGGGAGTCTATGGCTACACCTTC
CASSSRTGGVYGYTF
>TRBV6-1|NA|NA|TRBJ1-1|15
TGTGCCAGCAGTCGGGACGGAAACTTGAACACTGAAGCTTTCTTT
CASSRDGNLNTEAFF
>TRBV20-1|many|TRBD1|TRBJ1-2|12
TGCAGTGCTCAGGGCGAGACAGGGAGCTACACCTTC
CSAQGETGSYTF
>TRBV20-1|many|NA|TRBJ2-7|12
TGCAGTGCTAGAGATGTTGGGGCCGAGCAGTACTTC
CSARDVGAEQYF
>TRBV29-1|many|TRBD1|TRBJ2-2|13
TGCAGCGTTGATCGGACAGGGACCGGGGAGCTGTTTTTT
CSVDRTGTGELFF
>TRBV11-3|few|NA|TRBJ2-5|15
TGTGCCAGCAGCTTAGACCAAACTAGAACGGAGACCCAGTACTTC
CASSLDQTRTETQYF
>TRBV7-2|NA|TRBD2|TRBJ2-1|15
TGTGCCAGCAGCTCCAGCGGGGGGAATTACAATGAGCAGTTCTTC
CASSSSGGNYNEQFF
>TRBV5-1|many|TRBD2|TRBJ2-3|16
TGCGCCAGCAGCGCCGGACTAGCGGGGAGCGCAGATACGCAGTATTTT
CASSAGLAGSADTQYF
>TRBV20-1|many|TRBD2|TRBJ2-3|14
TGCAGTGCCTTACTAGCGAGAAGCACAGATACGCAGTATTTT
CSALLARSTDTQYF
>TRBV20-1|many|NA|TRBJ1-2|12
TGCAGTGCTAGTCCCAACGGGTATGGCTACACCTTC
CSASPNGYGYTF
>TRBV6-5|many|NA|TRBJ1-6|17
TGTGCCAGCAGTTACATGGCCCCCGACTCCTATAATTCACCCCTCCACTTT
CASSYMAPDSYNSPLHF
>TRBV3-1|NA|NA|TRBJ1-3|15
TGTGCCAGCAGCCAAGGTCGGGGTTCAGGAAACACCATATATTTT
CASSQGRGSGNTIYF
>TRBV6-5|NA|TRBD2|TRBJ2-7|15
TGTGCCAGCAGTTACGAGCGGGGGCGAACCTACGAGCAGTACTTC
CASSYERGRTYEQYF
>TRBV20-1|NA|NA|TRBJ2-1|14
TGCAGTGCTCGACCCCCCTCCTCCTACAATGAGCAGTTCTTC
CSARPPSSYNEQFF